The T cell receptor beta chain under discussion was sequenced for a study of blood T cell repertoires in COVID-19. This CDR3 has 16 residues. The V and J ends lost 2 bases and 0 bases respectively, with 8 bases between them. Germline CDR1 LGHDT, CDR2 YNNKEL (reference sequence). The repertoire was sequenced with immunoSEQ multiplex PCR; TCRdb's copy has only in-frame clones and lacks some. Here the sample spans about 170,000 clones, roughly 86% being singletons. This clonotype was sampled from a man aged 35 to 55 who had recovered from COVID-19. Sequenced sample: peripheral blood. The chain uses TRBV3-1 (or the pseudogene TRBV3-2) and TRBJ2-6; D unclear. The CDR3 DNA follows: TGTGCCAGCAGCCAAACGGTCGCCTCTGGGGCCAACGTCCTGACTTTC. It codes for CASSQTVASGANVLTF.